This entry lists 30 T cell receptor beta chains sequenced from one sample in a study of beta chain features in type 1 diabetes. General study findings and limits: Within each of all four CD4+ subsets, Type 1 diabetes patients had TCRB CDR3s that were moderately but significantly shorter.

As every portion of the isolated RNA was reverse transcribed, the sequencing read expressed TCRB transcripts. Clones were sequenced by immunoSEQ multiplex PCR, and TCRdb holds only the in-frame ones, with some missing. The sample shows fewer than 350,000 clones, approximately 16% of them seen only once. Antigens for these TCRs are unknown. Sequencing used naive CD4+ T cells from blood. These receptors were obtained from a man younger than 30 with type 1 diabetes.

V and J are TRBV28 and TRBJ2-3; 7 nucleotides match TRBD2. V lost 3 bases and J lost 1; bases outside the gene matches: 4. The CDR3 runs 15 residues. Germline V lookup: CDR1 MDHEN, CDR2 SYDVKM. DNA of the CDR3: TGTGCCAGCAGTTTCGCGGGAGCAGGCACAGATACGCAGTATTTT. It yields the protein CASSFAGAGTDTQYF.

This clone was observed a handful of times. This chain joins TRBV27 and TRBJ2-1; no firm D call. Germline V gene data show CDR1 as MNHEY and CDR2 as SMNVEV (reference sequence). Trimming stripped 5 bases from V and 4 bases from J, with 15 bases between. CDR3 size: 15 residues. The CDR3 sequence is CASSRLLWPYNEQFF. CDR3 bases: TGTGCCAGCAGTCGCCTTTTGTGGCCTTACAATGAGCAGTTCTTC.

This chain links TRBV5-6 with TRBJ1-1; D uncertain. The CDR3 is 16 amino acids. Germline CDR1 is SGHDT and CDR2 is YYEEEE. V was clipped by 0 bases and J by 0 bases, with 12 bases between them. The CDR3 spells CASSLGADIMNTEAFF. The CDR3 coding sequence is TGTGCCAGCAGCTTGGGGGCAGATATTATGAACACTGAAGCTTTCTTT.

The gene calls are TRBV5-1 and TRBJ2-1; TRBD2 aligns across 7 bases. The germline V gene has CDR1 SGHRS and CDR2 YFSETQ. Unmatched junction bases numbered 14, after V lost 9 bases and J lost 8 bases. The length of the CDR3 is 14 residues. CDR3 sequence reads: CANNNLAEIDEQFF. CDR3 DNA sequence: TGCGCCAACAACAACCTAGCGGAGATTGATGAGCAGTTCTTC.

This clone appeared a few times. The chain is built from TRBV6-1 and TRBJ1-6; no clear D gene. This CDR3 has 16 residues. Trimming removed 2 bases at V and 13 bases at J, with 21 bases between. Germline loops: CDR1 MNHNS, CDR2 SASEGT. The CDR3 reads CASSESRRRAPFPLHF. DNA of the CDR3: TGTGCCAGCAGTGAATCGAGGAGGAGGGCTCCTTTCCCCCTCCACTTT.

The rearrangement links TRBV5-1 to TRBJ2-7; 8 bases fit TRBD1. The CDR3 spans 15 residues. CDR1 and CDR2 from the germline V gene are SGHRS and YFSETQ. V was clipped by 3 bases and J by 6 bases; unmatched bases: 11. CDR3 loop: CASSSRPQGGLEQYF. Here the CDR3 DNA reads TGCGCCAGCAGCTCACGCCCACAGGGGGGTCTCGAGCAGTACTTC.

This clone was detected a few times. This chain uses TRBV29-1 with TRBJ2-3; 9 bases are shared with TRBD2. Unmatched junction bases numbered 3, after V lost 4 bases and J lost 1 base. CDR3 size: 14 residues. CDR1 and CDR2 (germline): SQVTM, ANQGSEA. CDR3 amino acids: CSVAAGGGTDTQYF. In nucleotides, the CDR3 is TGCAGCGTTGCAGCGGGGGGCGGCACAGATACGCAGTATTTT.

This clone was detected a few times. The rearrangement uses TRBV30 and TRBJ2-1, with 13 bases identical to TRBD2. The CDR3 sequence is 18 residues long. Germline CDR1 GTSNPN, CDR2 SVGIG (reference sequence). Trimming took 3 bases from V and 2 from J; bases not matched to a gene: 10. The chain's CDR3 is CAWSRALAGGYAYNEQFF. DNA for the CDR3: TGTGCCTGGAGCCGGGCACTAGCGGGGGGGTATGCCTACAATGAGCAGTTCTTC. Combining the CDR3 with reference TRBV30 and TRBJ2-1 gives the whole variable domain SQTIHQWPATLVQPVGSPLSLECTVEGTSNPNLYWYRQAAGRGLQLLFYSVGIGQISSEVPQNLSASRPQDRQFILSSKKLLLSDSGFYLCAWSRALAGGYAYNEQFFGPGTRLTVL.

This chain uses TRBV7-2 with TRBJ1-1; D not certain. The germline V gene has CDR1 SGHTA and CDR2 FQGNSA. The CDR3 covers 15 residues. V was pared by 5 bases and J by 6 bases, with 19 bases between. The CDR3 loop is CASSPTAGRSPEAFF. The CDR3 nucleotides read TGTGCCAGCAGCCCTACAGCCGGCCGGTCCCCTGAAGCTTTCTTT. The variable domain in full, completed from reference TRBV7-2 and TRBJ1-1, reads GAGVSQSPSNKVTEKGKDVELRCDPISGHTALYWYRQSLGQGLEFLIYFQGNSAPDKSGLPSDRFSAERTGGSVSTLTIQRTQQEDSAVYLCASSPTAGRSPEAFFGQGTRLTVV.

This chain uses TRBV27 with TRBJ2-1; TRBD2 matches 13 bases. Germline-derived CDR1 and CDR2 are MNHEY and SMNVEV (reference sequence). The CDR3 contains 16 residues. V lost 7 bases, J lost 5 bases, and 8 bases stayed unmatched. The CDR3 nucleotides are TGTGCCAGCAATCAAAAGGGACTAGCGGGGAACAATGAGCAGTTCTTC. As protein: CASNQKGLAGNNEQFF.

This clone turned up a few times. The rearrangement uses TRBV18 and TRBJ1-4, with 11 positions matching TRBD1. Germline V gene sequence: CDR1 KGHSH, CDR2 LQKENI. Trimming took 4 bases from V and 6 from J; bases not matched to a gene: 1. The CDR3 sequence is 14 residues long. CDR3: CASSLGQGDEKLFF. CDR3 DNA: TGTGCCAGCTCACTGGGACAGGGGGATGAAAAACTGTTTTTT.

This clone was seen more than once but under ten times. The CDR3 DNA reads TGCGCCAGCAGCGAAGGACAGCTCTTGAACACTGAAGCTTTCTTT. This encodes CASSEGQLLNTEAFF. This sequence joins TRBV5-1 and TRBJ1-1; a possible D gene is TRBD1 (6 bases). Germline CDR1 reads SGHRS; CDR2 reads YFSETQ. Between the trimmed V and J ends, which lost 4 bases and 0 bases, there was a span of 13 bases. The CDR3 covers 15 residues.

This clone was detected only a few times. The sample holds other DNA sequences that translate to the same CDR3. The J gene is TRBJ1-5, the V gene TRBV29-1, with a weak D call TRBD1 (6 bases). The V gene lost 6 bases and the J gene lost 5 bases, with 14 bases spanning the gap. The CDR3 is 13 residues long. The germline V gene has CDR1 SQVTM and CDR2 ANQGSEA. CDR3 region: CSVSGTTDQPQHF. CDR3 in DNA: TGCAGCGTCTCCGGGACAACAGATCAGCCCCAGCATTTT.

In this sample, this clone turned up a few times. CDR3 sequence reads: CAWSAYPGLAGYNEQFF. The CDR3 DNA sequence: TGTGCCTGGAGTGCTTACCCGGGACTAGCGGGGTACAATGAGCAGTTCTTC. The V gene is TRBV30, the J gene TRBJ2-1, with 13 bases matching TRBD2. This CDR3 has 17 amino acids. Trimming removed 1 base from V and 4 bases from J; junction bases left unmatched: 7. Germline loops: CDR1 GTSNPN, CDR2 SVGIG (reference sequence).

The CDR3 loop is CASSSTETGGEKLFF. In DNA, the CDR3 is TGTGCCAGCAGCTCTACGGAGACAGGTGGTGAAAAACTGTTTTTT. The rearrangement uses TRBV7-9 and TRBJ1-4, with a weak D call TRBD1 (6 bases). CDR1 is SEHNR and CDR2 is FQNEAQ in the germline V gene (reference sequence). This CDR3 has 15 residues. The germline V and J ends were trimmed by 4 bases and 7 bases, with 16 bases remaining between them.

V usage is TRBV2 and J usage is TRBJ2-5, with D possibly matching TRBD2 (7 bases). V was pared by 11 bases and J by 5 bases, with 18 bases between. Germline V gives CDR1 SNHLY, CDR2 FYNNEI. This CDR3 region has 13 residues. In nucleotides, the CDR3 is TGTGCCTCCCGAGGGGGGGCGGGTGAGACCCAGTACTTC. Translated: CASRGGAGETQYF.

This clone showed up just a few times. In the same sample, other DNA sequences code for this CDR3. The chain uses TRBV11-2 and TRBJ2-7; 8 bases agree with TRBD2. The germline V gene encodes CDR1 SGHAT and CDR2 FQNNGV. The length of the CDR3 is 14 residues. V lost 0 bases and J lost 2; bases outside the gene matches: 0. CDR3 sequence (DNA): TGTGCCAGCAGCTTAGACGGGGGGGCCTACGAGCAGTACTTC. It encodes CASSLDGGAYEQYF.

J is TRBJ2-2 and V is TRBV30, with 8 bases that match TRBD1. V trimming: 5 bases; J trimming: 4 bases; junction bases outside the gene matches: 6. CDR3 length: 14 residues. Per germline, CDR1 GTSNPN and CDR2 SVGIG (reference sequence). CDR3 nucleotides: TGTGCCTGGTCAAACACAGGGGGCACCGGGGAGCTGTTTTTT. Its protein product is CAWSNTGGTGELFF. The full variable domain, with the rest looked up from reference TRBV30 and TRBJ2-2, is SQTIHQWPATLVQPVGSPLSLECTVEGTSNPNLYWYRQAAGRGLQLLFYSVGIGQISSEVPQNLSASRPQDRQFILSSKKLLLSDSGFYLCAWSNTGGTGELFFGEGSRLTVL.

The chain joins TRBV28 to TRBJ2-1, with 14 bases fitting TRBD2. This CDR3 has 21 residues. CDR1 and CDR2 (germline): MDHEN, SYDVKM. J gave up 1 base and V 2 bases, and 13 bases lay outside the gene matches. CDR3 DNA: TGTGCCAGCAGTTTACGACTATCCGGGACTAGCGGGAGTAGGTCCTACAATGAGCAGTTCTTC. Translating gives CASSLRLSGTSGSRSYNEQFF.

This clone was observed a handful of times. V usage is TRBV9 and J usage is TRBJ1-1, with D tentatively TRBD1 (6 bases). Trimming removed 3 bases at V and 0 bases at J, with 12 bases between. Germline V CDR1 and CDR2: SGDLS, YYNGEE. This CDR3 has 15 residues. The CDR3 spells CASSADGQLNTEAFF. The CDR3 DNA is TGTGCCAGCAGCGCAGACGGACAGCTGAACACTGAAGCTTTCTTT.

The gene calls are TRBV19 and TRBJ2-3; D is unclear. V dropped 3 bases and J dropped 5 bases, with 3 bases sitting between them. Germline V gives CDR1 LNHDA, CDR2 SQIVND (reference sequence). The CDR3 spans 11 residues. The CDR3: CASSIGDTQYF. As DNA, the CDR3 is TGTGCCAGTAGTATCGGAGATACGCAGTATTTT.

V gene TRBV28 combines with J gene TRBJ2-3; D is perhaps TRBD2 (6 bases). The V gene lost 6 bases and the J gene lost 1 base, with 17 bases spanning the gap. Germline V gene lookup returns CDR1 MDHEN and CDR2 SYDVKM. There are 16 residues in the CDR3. CDR3 sequence (DNA): TGTGCCAGCAGCTTAGCGGCGTTATTCGGCACAGATACGCAGTATTTT. Encoded protein: CASSLAALFGTDTQYF.

This clone was detected a few times. The chain is built from TRBV7-8 and TRBJ1-6; D might be TRBD1 (5 bases). The CDR3 spans 14 residues. V was clipped by 9 bases and J by 10 bases, with 19 bases between them. The germline CDR1 and CDR2 sequences are SGHVS and FQNEAQ. CDR3 in DNA: TGTGCCAGTCGCGGGGGGAGGGTGGAATCACCCCTCCACTTT. Residues: CASRGGRVESPLHF.

The CDR3 loop reads CASRDGTSGTTDTQYF. The CDR3 coding sequence is TGTGCCAGTAGGGACGGGACTAGCGGGACCACAGATACGCAGTATTTT. V is TRBV19 and J is TRBJ2-3; TRBD2 matches at 13 bases. The germline gives CDR1 LNHDA, CDR2 SQIVND (reference sequence). V lost 6 bases and J lost 2; bases outside the gene matches: 5. The CDR3 has 16 residues.

The chain's CDR3 is CASSYETGGEQYF. The CDR3 DNA reads TGTGCCAGCAGTTACGAGACAGGGGGCGAGCAGTACTTC. The chain is built from TRBV27 and TRBJ2-7, with 9 nucleotides matching TRBD1. The CDR3 has 13 amino acids. V shed 4 bases and J 6 bases; nucleotides not matched to a gene: 4. Germline loops: CDR1 MNHEY, CDR2 SMNVEV (reference sequence).

This clone was seen a handful of times. The chain recombines TRBV5-4 with TRBJ2-3, with 7 bases matching TRBD1. With 3 bases clipped from V and 9 bases from J, the junction kept 4 bases outside the gene matches. The germline gives CDR1 SGHNT, CDR2 YYREEE (reference sequence). The CDR3 is 12 residues long. CDR3 coding DNA: TGTGCCAGCAGCTGGGACAGCCGCACGCAGTATTTT. As protein: CASSWDSRTQYF.

This clone was counted only a few times. This chain connects TRBV9 to TRBJ2-3; 7 positions agree with TRBD2. Germline values: CDR1 SGDLS, CDR2 YYNGEE. The V and J ends lost 4 bases and 5 bases, in that order; junction bases with no gene match: 7. This CDR3 has 14 amino acids. CDR3 in DNA: TGTGCCAGCAGCCTACTTGCGGGAGTAGATACGCAGTATTTT. Its protein product is CASSLLAGVDTQYF.

This clone was detected a few times. The chain recombines TRBV15 with TRBJ2-1; 7 nucleotides match TRBD2. V dropped 0 bases and J dropped 7; count of bases not matched to a gene: 9. This CDR3 has 16 amino acids. Germline CDR1 reads LNHNV; CDR2 reads YYDKDF (reference sequence). The CDR3 DNA reads as TGTGCCACCAGCAGAGAATTAGGTAGCGGGTGGAATGAGCAGTTCTTC. It yields the protein CATSRELGSGWNEQFF.

This clone was seen a few times. The chain combines TRBV5-5 with TRBJ2-3; tentatively, D is TRBD2 (5 bases). The CDR3 totals 14 residues. Germline V gene lookup returns CDR1 SGHKS and CDR2 YYEKEE (reference sequence). The V end was cut by 1 base, the J end by 5 bases, with 11 bases between. In nucleotides, the CDR3 is TGTGCCAGCAGCTTGCCACCCGGGGTAGATACGCAGTATTTT. It codes for CASSLPPGVDTQYF.

The CDR3 is CASSRPGLQETQYF. The CDR3 DNA sequence: TGTGCCAGCAGTCGCCCGGGGTTGCAAGAGACCCAGTACTTC. The chain has TRBV27 and TRBJ2-5; a weak D match, TRBD2 (5 bases). Trimming removed 5 bases at V and 2 bases at J, with 12 bases between. The CDR3 is made up of 14 amino acids. CDR1 and CDR2 from the germline V gene are MNHEY and SMNVEV (reference sequence).